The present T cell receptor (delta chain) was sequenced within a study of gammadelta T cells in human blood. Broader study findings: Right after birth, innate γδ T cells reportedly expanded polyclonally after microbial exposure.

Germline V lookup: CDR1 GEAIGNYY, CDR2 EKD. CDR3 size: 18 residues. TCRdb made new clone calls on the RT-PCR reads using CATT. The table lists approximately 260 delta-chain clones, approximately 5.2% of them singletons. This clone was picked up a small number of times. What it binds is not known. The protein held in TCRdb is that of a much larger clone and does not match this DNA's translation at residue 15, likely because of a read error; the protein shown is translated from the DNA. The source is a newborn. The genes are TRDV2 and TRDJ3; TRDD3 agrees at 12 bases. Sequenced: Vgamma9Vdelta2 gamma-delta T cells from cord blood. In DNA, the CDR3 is TGTGCCTGTGACTATACTGGGGGATACTCCTGGGACACCCGACGGATGTTTTTC. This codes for CACDYTGGYSWDTRRMFF.